The 17 T cell receptor beta chains in this list originate from one sample, sequenced in a study of T cell changes during pregnancy in multiple sclerosis. Produced via immunoSEQ multiplex PCR; TCRdb's table is partial and in-frame only. This repertoire shows around 26,000 clones, more than 75% found once; its top ten account for about 0.68%. The sample was CD4+ T cells from peripheral blood mononuclear cells, taken in the first trimester of pregnancy. Receptors originate from a female donor in good health, enrolled as a control in a pregnancy study.

CDR3 in amino acids: CASSLVAEPTGELFF. The CDR3 DNA sequence: TGCGCCAGCAGCTTAGTAGCGGAACCAACCGGGGAGCTGTTTTTT. J is TRBJ2-2 and V is TRBV5-1; D may be TRBD2 (6 bases). The CDR3 totals 15 residues. Trimming stripped 2 bases from V and 5 bases from J, with 13 bases between. Germline V lookup: CDR1 SGHRS, CDR2 YFSETQ.

The chain employs TRBV6-5 and TRBJ2-7; D not resolved. CDR1 and CDR2 (germline): MNHEY, SVGAGI. The V gene lost 4 bases and the J gene lost 2 bases, with 12 bases spanning the gap. This CDR3 comprises 14 residues. Here the CDR3 reads CASSSPGIPYEQYF. The CDR3 DNA reads as TGTGCCAGCAGTTCGCCAGGAATACCCTACGAGCAGTACTTC.

The chain carries TRBV29-1 and TRBJ1-4; D may be TRBD1 (5 bases). V dropped 6 bases and J dropped 7 bases, with 15 bases sitting between them. Germline-derived CDR1 and CDR2 are SQVTM and ANQGSEA. This CDR3 is 13 amino acids long. CDR3 region: CSVRGSGSEKLFF. As DNA, the CDR3 is TGCAGCGTAAGGGGCAGCGGGAGTGAAAAACTGTTTTTT.

The chain uses TRBV4-1 and TRBJ2-7, with 8 positions matching TRBD1. Per the germline V gene, CDR1 is MGHRA and CDR2 is YSYEKL. The CDR3 loop spans 14 amino acids. Trimming removed 5 bases from V and 3 bases from J; junction bases left unmatched: 6. The CDR3 is CASSFRQGSYEQYF. The CDR3 DNA is TGCGCCAGCAGCTTCAGACAGGGGAGCTACGAGCAGTACTTC.

The rearrangement links TRBV28 to TRBJ2-7, with 12 bases matching TRBD2. There are 16 residues in the CDR3. V lost 4 bases, J lost 3 bases, and 7 bases stayed unmatched. Per germline, CDR1 MDHEN and CDR2 SYDVKM. CDR3 in amino acids: CASSSPTSGSSYEQYF. The CDR3 DNA sequence: TGTGCCAGCAGTTCCCCGACTAGCGGGAGTAGCTACGAGCAGTACTTC.

The chain links TRBV11-2 to TRBJ2-5; possibly TRBD1 for D (5 bases). The ends were cut back, 5 bases at V and 2 bases at J, with 9 bases in the middle. The CDR3 is 13 amino acids. Germline values: CDR1 SGHAT, CDR2 FQNNGV. The CDR3 sequence is CASSKRQQETQYF. The CDR3 coding sequence is TGTGCCAGCAGCAAACGACAGCAAGAGACCCAGTACTTC.

This clone occurred once. The chain links TRBV12-5 to TRBJ1-5; D ambiguous. V lost 6 bases and J lost 1, with 10 bases in between. The CDR3 extends over 14 amino acids. Germline-derived CDR1 and CDR2 are LGHNT and FRNRAP. The CDR3 loop reads CASGTGMSNQPQHF. The DNA of the CDR3 is TGTGCTAGTGGGACGGGGATGAGCAATCAGCCCCAGCATTTT.

The V and J genes are TRBV11-2 and TRBJ2-7; 9 nucleotides line up with TRBD1. The CDR3 length is 15 residues. CDR1 and CDR2 (germline): SGHAT, FQNNGV. Trimming took 6 bases from V and 4 from J; bases not matched to a gene: 10. This chain's CDR3 is CASRYSYRGLYEQYF. DNA of the CDR3: TGTGCCAGCAGATATTCTTACAGGGGGCTTTACGAGCAGTACTTC.

This clone was found once. The chain couples TRBV6-1 to TRBJ2-1; tentatively, D is TRBD1 (6 bases). This CDR3 contains 12 residues. Germline CDR1 is MNHNS and CDR2 is SASEGT. CDR3: CAVQGMVDEQFF. Here the CDR3 DNA reads TGTGCTGTTCAGGGGATGGTAGATGAGCAGTTCTTC.

Concerning this clone itself: The same CDR3 can be traced to other DNA sequences in this sample. V is TRBV6-1 and J is TRBJ1-5; TRBD1 might be the D (5 bases). This CDR3 is 15 amino acids long. In germline, CDR1 is MNHNS, CDR2 SASEGT. V lost 0 bases, J lost 1 base, and 7 bases lay in between. The CDR3 spells CASSEAAGSNQPQHF. CDR3 sequence (DNA): TGTGCCAGCAGTGAAGCGGCAGGGAGCAATCAGCCCCAGCATTTT.

The chain employs TRBV5-4 and TRBJ2-4; TRBD2 might be the D (5 bases). The V gene's germline CDR1 is SGHNT and CDR2 YYREEE (reference sequence). Trimming took off 4 bases at V and 3 bases at J, with 14 bases between the two ends. The CDR3 consists of 15 residues. CDR3 sequence (DNA): TGTGCCAGCAGCCCGGACTCATCCTACAAAAACATTCAGTACTTC. Protein: CASSPDSSYKNIQYF.

The rearrangement joins TRBV29-1 to TRBJ1-1, with D hard to call. Between the trimmed V and J ends, which lost 4 bases and 4 bases, there was a span of 13 bases. CDR1 is SQVTM, CDR2 ANQGSEA, per germline. CDR3 length: 13 residues. CDR3 in DNA: TGCAGCGTTGTTGCGGTGATGGGCACTGAAGCTTTCTTT. It codes for CSVVAVMGTEAFF.

The genes are TRBV29-1 and TRBJ1-4, with 8 bases aligning to TRBD1. The CDR3 runs to 12 residues. The V gene's germline CDR1 is SQVTM and CDR2 ANQGSEA. Trimming took 7 bases from V and 7 from J; bases not matched to a gene: 5. CDR3 sequence: CSAGGAGEKLFF. Written as DNA, the CDR3 is TGCAGCGCAGGGGGCGCTGGTGAAAAACTGTTTTTT. The variable domain in full, with the rest retrieved from reference TRBV29-1 and TRBJ1-4, is SAVISQKPSRDICQRGTSLTIQCQVDSQVTMMFWYRQQPGQSLTLIATANQGSEATYESGFVIDKFPISRPNLTFSTLTVSNMSPEDSSIYLCSAGGAGEKLFFGSGTQLSVL.

This sequence joins TRBV5-1 and TRBJ1-1, with D possibly matching TRBD1 (5 bases). The V gene's germline CDR1 is SGHRS and CDR2 YFSETQ. The CDR3 consists of 13 residues. The V and J ends lost 0 bases and 7 bases respectively, with 10 bases between them. The CDR3 DNA is TGCGCCAGCAGCTTGGAGGGGTCAGGTGAAGCTTTCTTT. Residues: CASSLEGSGEAFF.

This clone was counted once. The rearrangement uses TRBV28 and TRBJ2-1; 7 bases align to TRBD2. CDR1 and CDR2 from the germline V gene are MDHEN and SYDVKM. This CDR3 has 16 residues. V lost 0 bases to trimming and J lost 9 bases; unmatched junction nucleotides: 11. CDR3 sequence (DNA): TGTGCCAGCAGTTTATGGGGGGACTCCACGGGGGGTGAGCAGTTCTTC. It codes for CASSLWGDSTGGEQFF.

The chain is built from TRBV28 and TRBJ2-3; TRBD2 might be the D (5 bases). The germline V gene has CDR1 MDHEN and CDR2 SYDVKM. The CDR3 covers 16 residues. The V and J ends lost 5 bases and 5 bases respectively, with 20 bases between them. The CDR3 DNA reads as TGTGCCAGCAGTCCCCAGTCGCAGGACTCCTTAGATACGCAGTATTTT. This encodes CASSPQSQDSLDTQYF.

The V call is TRBV11-2, the J call TRBJ2-7; TRBD2 is a possible D gene (5 bases). CDR3 length: 15 amino acids. Germline-derived CDR1 and CDR2 are SGHAT and FQNNGV. V shed 1 base and J shed 2 bases, with 12 bases lying between them. The CDR3 sequence: CASSLGQPGTYEQYF. CDR3 nucleotide sequence: TGTGCCAGCAGCTTAGGGCAGCCGGGAACCTACGAGCAGTACTTC.